This T cell receptor (beta chain) was found in a study of T cell responses to AZD1222 COVID-19 vaccine. Assay: immunoSEQ multiplex PCR; the TCRdb copy retains only in-frame clones and omits some. This sample has fewer than 85,000 clones, with approximately 90% found just once. Note on this clone: Its specificity is unknown.

Whole-study findings and limits: Spike-spanning, vaccine-associated CD4 TCRs were dominant at 160-218 and 743-854.

The V and J ends lost 4 bases and 5 bases respectively, with 17 bases between them. The CDR3 covers 15 residues. The V gene's germline CDR1 is LNHDA and CDR2 SQIVND (reference sequence). Doses given second, at about 4 or about 12 weeks, were pooled. The sequences come from peripheral blood, collected 28 days after the second AZD1222 dose. The chain couples TRBV19 to TRBJ2-5, with D possibly being TRBD1 (6 bases). This clonotype was obtained from an adult who received the AZD1222 COVID-19 vaccine. The CDR3 spells CASSTSQGSQETQYF. The CDR3 DNA is TGTGCCAGTAGTACATCGCAGGGGAGCCAGGAGACCCAGTACTTC.